The rows below give T cell receptor beta chains drawn from one sample of a study of metastatic and nonmetastatic thyroid tumors. Using MiXCR, TCRdb re-called clones from the PCR reads. The sample lists some 16,000 clones, approximately 13% seen once, with around a sixth in the top ten. The material sequenced was tumor tissue. The receptors shown here come from a female donor with papillary thyroid cancer or a benign thyroid nodule (not recorded which). Some clones in this sample may be carry-over from other donors' samples. Both conserved end residues are part of each CDR3. D genes are given only for firm matches. The size field is filled for only some rows; it gives once, few, many or a size class.

cdr3_nt: TGTGCCAGCAGTGTGCCAGCTTACCCAAAAGAGACCCAGTACTTC; cdr3_aa: CASSVPAYPKETQYF; v_call: TRBV2; j_call: TRBJ2-5; clone_size: few; d_call: NA
cdr3_nt: TGTGCCACTCAAACTAGGGATAATGAGCAGTTCTTC; cdr3_aa: CATQTRDNEQFF; v_call: TRBV6-1; j_call: TRBJ2-1; clone_size: few; d_call: NA
cdr3_nt: TGTGCCAGCAGTTCCCCCCCCGTCAGGTTCACTGAAGCTTTCTTT; cdr3_aa: CASSSPPVRFTEAFF; v_call: TRBV27; j_call: TRBJ1-1; clone_size: many; d_call: NA
cdr3_nt: TGTGCCAGCTCAGGACAGGGGGTAAACAATGAGCAGTTCTTC; cdr3_aa: CASSGQGVNNEQFF; v_call: TRBV18; j_call: TRBJ2-1; clone_size: many; d_call: TRBD1
cdr3_nt: TGTGCCAGTAAGCCAGGTCTTGACTGGAGCACTGAAGCTTTCTTT; cdr3_aa: CASKPGLDWSTEAFF; v_call: TRBV19; j_call: TRBJ1-1; clone_size: NA; d_call: NA
cdr3_nt: TGCAGTGCTCCCACGGGATGGACTGAAGCTTTCTTT; cdr3_aa: CSAPTGWTEAFF; v_call: TRBV20-1; j_call: TRBJ1-1; clone_size: many; d_call: NA
cdr3_nt: TGTGCCAGCAGTGGACAGGGGTCCGGGGAGCTGTTTTTT; cdr3_aa: CASSGQGSGELFF; v_call: TRBV6-4; j_call: TRBJ2-2; clone_size: many; d_call: TRBD1
cdr3_nt: TGTGCCAGCAAGAGACTAGCGGGAGTTAATGAGCAGTTCTTC; cdr3_aa: CASKRLAGVNEQFF; v_call: TRBV7-8; j_call: TRBJ2-1; clone_size: many; d_call: TRBD2
cdr3_nt: TGTGCCAGCAGTTACGTCGCGGTCGGTGATAATTCACCCCTCCACTTT; cdr3_aa: CASSYVAVGDNSPLHF; v_call: TRBV6-5; j_call: TRBJ1-6; clone_size: many; d_call: NA
cdr3_nt: TGCAGCGTTGTGTACGTAGGACCTGAAGCTTTCTTT; cdr3_aa: CSVVYVGPEAFF; v_call: TRBV29-1; j_call: TRBJ1-1; clone_size: many; d_call: NA
cdr3_nt: TGCGCCAGCAGCCCCGTCTGGGGGGGCTATGGCTACACCTTC; cdr3_aa: CASSPVWGGYGYTF; v_call: TRBV5-1; j_call: TRBJ1-2; clone_size: many; d_call: NA
cdr3_nt: TGCAGTGCTAGCCCTACCCGGCGGGCCGCTTACGAGCAGTACTTC; cdr3_aa: CSASPTRRAAYEQYF; v_call: TRBV20-1; j_call: TRBJ2-7; clone_size: many; d_call: NA
cdr3_nt: TGTGCCAGTAGTATAGATTCGGGTAGGCCCAACTATGGCTACACCTTC; cdr3_aa: CASSIDSGRPNYGYTF; v_call: TRBV19; j_call: TRBJ1-2; clone_size: once; d_call: NA
cdr3_nt: TGTGCCAGCAGTGCCTTGACAGGGGGCGCTCCCTCTGGGGCCAACGTCCTGACTTTC; cdr3_aa: CASSALTGGAPSGANVLTF; v_call: TRBV6-4; j_call: TRBJ2-6; clone_size: once; d_call: TRBD1
cdr3_nt: TGTGCCAGCGCTATACATCAGCCCCAGCATTTT; cdr3_aa: CASAIHQPQHF; v_call: TRBV28; j_call: TRBJ1-5; clone_size: few; d_call: NA
cdr3_nt: TGCAGTGCTAGAGCCCTGAACACCGGGGAGCCGTTTTTT; cdr3_aa: CSARALNTGEPFF; v_call: TRBV20-1; j_call: TRBJ2-2; clone_size: NA; d_call: NA
cdr3_nt: TGCGCCAGCAGCACGGGACTAGCGGGAGTAAGGAATGAGCAGTTCTTC; cdr3_aa: CASSTGLAGVRNEQFF; v_call: TRBV5-1; j_call: TRBJ2-1; clone_size: many; d_call: TRBD2
cdr3_nt: TGTGCCGGTAGTATTGGTAACGATGAGCAGTTCTTC; cdr3_aa: CAGSIGNDEQFF; v_call: TRBV19; j_call: TRBJ2-1; clone_size: NA; d_call: NA
cdr3_nt: TGTGCCAGCAGTTCCCTCATTGCGCAGTACTTC; cdr3_aa: CASSSLIAQYF; v_call: TRBV6-5; j_call: TRBJ2-7; clone_size: many; d_call: NA
cdr3_nt: TGTGCCAGCAGTTTAGCGGGGGGGCCGTCAGATACGCAGTATTTT; cdr3_aa: CASSLAGGPSDTQYF; v_call: TRBV12-3/TRBV12-4; j_call: TRBJ2-3; clone_size: many; d_call: NA
cdr3_nt: TGTGCCAGCATCCAAGGGGGGTCACCCCTCCACTTT; cdr3_aa: CASIQGGSPLHF; v_call: TRBV3-1; j_call: TRBJ1-6; clone_size: NA; d_call: NA
cdr3_nt: TGCGCCAGCAGCCAAGACAGGGAATTCTACACCTTC; cdr3_aa: CASSQDREFYTF; v_call: TRBV4-3; j_call: TRBJ1-2; clone_size: medium-sized; d_call: NA
cdr3_nt: TGCGCCAGCAGCTTGCTAGAGGCCGGGGAGCTGTTTTTT; cdr3_aa: CASSLLEAGELFF; v_call: TRBV5-1; j_call: TRBJ2-2; clone_size: many; d_call: NA
cdr3_nt: TGCGCCAGCAGACCTGGACTAGCGGTTTACGAGCAGTACTTC; cdr3_aa: CASRPGLAVYEQYF; v_call: TRBV5-1; j_call: TRBJ2-7; clone_size: many; d_call: TRBD2
cdr3_nt: TGCGCCAGCAGCGCCGAAGGGGGCACTGAAGCTTTCTTT; cdr3_aa: CASSAEGGTEAFF; v_call: TRBV5-1; j_call: TRBJ1-1; clone_size: many; d_call: NA
cdr3_nt: TGTGCCAGTTGGGGAAGGGAAAAACTGTTTTTT; cdr3_aa: CASWGREKLFF; v_call: TRBV19; j_call: TRBJ1-4; clone_size: many; d_call: NA
cdr3_nt: TGTGCCAGCAGCTTAGTACGTTCAACACGGGATACGCAGTATTTT; cdr3_aa: CASSLVRSTRDTQYF; v_call: TRBV11-2; j_call: TRBJ2-3; clone_size: NA; d_call: NA
cdr3_nt: TGTGCCAGCAGTTTGGGGACAGAAGAGACCCAGTACTTC; cdr3_aa: CASSLGTEETQYF; v_call: TRBV28; j_call: TRBJ2-5; clone_size: many; d_call: TRBD1
cdr3_nt: TGTGCCAGCTCACGGGACAGGAACACTGAAGCTTTCTTT; cdr3_aa: CASSRDRNTEAFF; v_call: TRBV18; j_call: TRBJ1-1; clone_size: many; d_call: TRBD1
cdr3_nt: TGTGCCAGCAGTTTACGCACAGGGCAAGAGACCCAGTACTTC; cdr3_aa: CASSLRTGQETQYF; v_call: TRBV12-3/TRBV12-4; j_call: TRBJ2-5; clone_size: many; d_call: NA
cdr3_nt: TGCGCCAGCAGGTCCGATCCCCAAGAGACCCAGTACTTC; cdr3_aa: CASRSDPQETQYF; v_call: TRBV5-1; j_call: TRBJ2-5; clone_size: many; d_call: NA
cdr3_nt: TGTGCCAGCAGCAAGTGGACTAGAGGCTACAATGAGCAGTTCTTC; cdr3_aa: CASSKWTRGYNEQFF; v_call: TRBV7-2; j_call: TRBJ2-1; clone_size: many; d_call: TRBD2
cdr3_nt: TGTGCCAGCACTAGGACAGTCCGGGAAAAACTGTTTTTT; cdr3_aa: CASTRTVREKLFF; v_call: TRBV11-3; j_call: TRBJ1-4; clone_size: many; d_call: NA